Each of the 14 T cell receptor beta chains below was sequenced from the same sample in a study of metastatic and nonmetastatic thyroid tumors. Before thyroid surgery, none of the patients had received any treatment. TCRdb re-called the PCR reads with MiXCR. Of 65,000 to 70,000 clones in the sample, 14% were seen once. Sequenced material: blood. The receptors originated from a male donor with papillary thyroid cancer or a benign thyroid nodule (not recorded which). Some clones in this sample may be carry-over from other donors' samples.

The chain is built from TRBV5-1 and TRBJ2-3, with D maybe TRBD1 (6 bases). There are 13 residues in the CDR3. Germline values: CDR1 SGHRS, CDR2 YFSETQ. Trimming cost V 1 base and J 6 bases, with 9 bases left between them. CDR3 sequence reads: CASSLFRGDTQYF. DNA of the CDR3: TGCGCCAGCAGCTTGTTCAGGGGCGATACGCAGTATTTT.

This clone was seen ten or more times. A much larger clone differs from this one at a single base, so this may be a read error. V and J are TRBV6-1 and TRBJ2-1, with D hard to call. This CDR3 region has 14 residues. Trimming removed 5 bases at V and 8 bases at J, with 16 bases between. CDR1 MNHNS and CDR2 SASEGT come from the germline V gene. CDR3 amino acids: CASSPGSRSDEQFF. The CDR3 coding sequence is TGTGCCAGCAGTCCCGGGTCCCGGTCGGATGAGCAGTTCTTC.

The sample holds many counts of this clone. The rearrangement joins TRBV6-2 or TRBV6-3 to TRBJ1-1; 9 nucleotides align to TRBD1. CDR3 length: 15 residues. V gave up 7 bases and J gave up 4 bases; unmatched junction bases: 10. Germline V lookup: CDR1 MNHEY, CDR2 SVGEGT. The CDR3 DNA sequence: TGTGCCAGCAAGGAACAGGGGGCTTTTAGCACTGAAGCTTTCTTT. It yields the protein CASKEQGAFSTEAFF.

This clone was seen at least ten times. The rearrangement joins TRBV3-1 to TRBJ2-1; D may correspond to TRBD1 or TRBD2 (5 bases each). Trimming shortened V by 4 bases and J by 8 bases, and 12 bases separated the two germline ends. CDR3 length: 13 residues. Germline lookup yields CDR1 LGHDT and CDR2 YNNKEL (reference sequence). CDR3 amino acids: CASSPGPIHEQFF. The CDR3 DNA is TGTGCCAGCAGCCCGGGACCTATTCATGAGCAGTTCTTC.

The table lists this clone with many counts. The chain has TRBV5-1 and TRBJ2-1; 15 bases align to TRBD2. Germline V gene sequence: CDR1 SGHRS, CDR2 YFSETQ. The CDR3 covers 16 residues. Losses at the gene ends were 4 bases for V and 6 bases for J; bases not matched to a gene: 5. CDR3 loop: CASSPGLAGGLNEQFF. As DNA, the CDR3 is TGCGCCAGCAGCCCGGGACTAGCGGGAGGCCTCAATGAGCAGTTCTTC.

In its sample, this clone was seen a few times. V gene TRBV27 combines with J gene TRBJ2-7, with D possibly TRBD2 on 5 matching bases. Per germline, CDR1 MNHEY and CDR2 SMNVEV (reference sequence). The V end lost 2 bases, the J end lost 5 bases, and 10 bases lay between the germline ends. The CDR3 is 13 residues long. CDR3 loop: CASSLLATDEQYF. For the CDR3, the DNA is TGTGCCAGCAGTTTACTAGCAACTGACGAGCAGTACTTC.

This clone was seen at least ten times. The chain combines TRBV7-9 with TRBJ1-2; TRBD1 matches 11 bases. The CDR3 has 13 residues. The V and J ends lost 5 bases and 7 bases, in that order; junction bases with no gene match: 3. Germline V gives CDR1 SEHNR, CDR2 FQNEAQ (reference sequence). The CDR3 protein is CASSPDRGLGYTF. CDR3 nucleotide sequence: TGTGCCAGCAGCCCGGACAGGGGGCTTGGCTACACCTTC. Together with reference TRBV7-9 and TRBJ1-2, the CDR3 gives the full variable domain: DTGVSQNPRHKITKRGQNVTFRCDPISEHNRLYWYRQTLGQGPEFLTYFQNEAQLEKSRLLSDRFSAERPKGSFSTLEIQRTEQGDSAMYLCASSPDRGLGYTFGSGTRLTVV.

This clone was observed at least ten times. V gene TRBV4-3 combines with J gene TRBJ2-2; D uncertain. The CDR3 runs 13 residues. Germline V gene lookup returns CDR1 LGHNA and CDR2 YSLEER. The V gene lost 4 bases and the J gene lost 4 bases, with 7 bases spanning the gap. CDR3 sequence reads: CASSRQSTGELFF. In DNA form, the CDR3 reads TGCGCCAGCAGCCGACAAAGCACCGGGGAGCTGTTTTTT.

This clone was observed many times. As DNA, the CDR3 is TGTGCCAGCTCAGGGGGGACTGAAGCTTTCTTT. This sequence encodes CASSGGTEAFF. This rearrangement joins TRBV18 to TRBJ1-1; possible D gene TRBD1, 5 bases. Germline V gives CDR1 KGHSH, CDR2 LQKENI. There are 11 residues in the CDR3. V lost 5 bases to trimming and J lost 5 bases, with 6 bases between them.

This clone was picked up many times. The CDR3 region is CASSQGHLNTGELFF. The CDR3 coding sequence is TGTGCCAGCAGCCAAGGACACCTGAACACCGGGGAGCTGTTTTTT. The J gene is TRBJ2-2, the V gene TRBV3-1, with D unclear. Trimming left V 1 base short and J 1 base short, with 7 bases between. Germline CDR1 is LGHDT and CDR2 is YNNKEL (reference sequence). The CDR3 loop spans 15 amino acids.

A note on this clone: Possible read error: a much larger clone is one base away. The chain is built from TRBV5-1 and TRBJ2-5; 7 bases match TRBD2. Per the germline V gene, CDR1 is SGHRS and CDR2 is YFSETQ. Trimming cost V 3 bases and J 0 bases; bases outside gene matches: 5. The CDR3 loop spans 15 amino acids. CDR3 in amino acids: CASSWQAGYQETQYF. For the CDR3, the DNA is TGCGCCAGCAGCTGGCAAGCGGGATACCAAGAGACCCAGTACTTC.

The chain combines TRBV6-1 with TRBJ1-6; TRBD1 matches 7 bases. With V trimmed by 6 bases and J by 5 bases, 13 bases remained unmatched. The CDR3 is 17 residues long. Germline lookup yields CDR1 MNHNS and CDR2 SASEGT. Here the CDR3 DNA reads TGTGCCAGCAGGCAAGGGACCGGGACAGTTAATAATTCACCCCTCCACTTT. It encodes CASRQGTGTVNNSPLHF.

This clone was picked up many times. Here the CDR3 reads CASSLLTPLGFDGELFF. CDR3 DNA: TGTGCCAGCAGCTTATTAACCCCTTTGGGATTTGATGGGGAGCTGTTTTTT. The gene calls are TRBV11-1 and TRBJ2-2; D not resolved. Germline lookup yields CDR1 SGHAT and CDR2 FQDESV (reference sequence). The CDR3 covers 17 residues. Trimming left V 2 bases short and J 8 bases short, with 21 bases between.

This clone was observed many times. J is TRBJ2-1 and V is TRBV28, with TRBD2 as a possible D gene (5 bases). CDR1 and CDR2 from the germline V gene are MDHEN and SYDVKM. This CDR3 comprises 13 residues. The V gene lost 7 bases and the J gene lost 5 bases, with 12 bases spanning the gap. The CDR3 here is CASTASLHNEQFF. CDR3 bases: TGTGCCAGCACGGCTAGCCTACACAATGAGCAGTTCTTC.